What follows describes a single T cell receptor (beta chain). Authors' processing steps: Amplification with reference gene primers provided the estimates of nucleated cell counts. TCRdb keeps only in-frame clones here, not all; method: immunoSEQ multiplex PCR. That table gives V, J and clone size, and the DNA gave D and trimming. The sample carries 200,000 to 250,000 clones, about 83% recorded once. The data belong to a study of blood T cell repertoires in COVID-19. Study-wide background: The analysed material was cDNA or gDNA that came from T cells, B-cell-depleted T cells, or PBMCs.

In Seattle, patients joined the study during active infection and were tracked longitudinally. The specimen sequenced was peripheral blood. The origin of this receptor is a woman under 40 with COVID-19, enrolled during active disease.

DNA of the CDR3: TGTGCCCACAGGGGGCATCCCAATGAGCAGTTCTTC. Its translation: CAHRGHPNEQFF. The gene calls are TRBV6-5 and TRBJ2-1, with 9 nucleotides matching TRBD1. This CDR3 is 12 amino acids long. Germline values: CDR1 MNHEY, CDR2 SVGAGI. V was pared by 11 bases and J by 6 bases, with 5 bases of the junction left unmatched.